Following are 17 T cell receptor beta chains from one sample sequenced in a study of technical replicates of blood from a handful of donors. Profiling relied on immunoSEQ multiplex PCR, and the TCRdb table lists in-frame clones only, not all of them. The sample has 75,000 to 90,000 clones, just over 90% seen once; the top ten hold roughly 0.27%. The sequencing input was T cells isolated from PBMCs. All receptors come from a human donor in good health.

The rearrangement joins TRBV5-8 to TRBJ2-1, with 11 bases aligning to TRBD2. CDR1 is SGHTS and CDR2 is YDEGEE in the germline V gene. Losses at the gene ends were 6 bases for V and 10 bases for J; bases not matched to a gene: 18. The CDR3 consists of 17 residues. The CDR3 region is CASTRHPSLAGGDEQFF. Here the CDR3 DNA reads TGTGCCAGCACCCGCCATCCGAGCCTAGCGGGAGGAGACGAGCAGTTCTTC.

The V and J genes are TRBV27 and TRBJ2-5, with 8 positions matching TRBD1. Germline CDR1 and CDR2: MNHEY and SMNVEV (reference sequence). Trimming at V came to 6 bases and at J to 2 bases, leaving 11 bases not matched to a gene. CDR3 size: 16 residues. The chain's CDR3 is CASRSQRDRRQETQYF. The CDR3 DNA reads TGTGCCAGCAGGTCCCAACGGGACAGGAGACAAGAGACCCAGTACTTC.

This chain links TRBV19 with TRBJ1-3; D remains unclear. This CDR3 spans 14 amino acids. Germline CDR1 LNHDA, CDR2 SQIVND (reference sequence). Between the trimmed V and J ends, which lost 3 bases and 1 base, there was a span of 7 bases. DNA of the CDR3: TGTGCCAGTAGTATTGCCGGGTCTGGAAACACCATATATTTT. Its protein product is CASSIAGSGNTIYF. The full variable domain, rest sourced from reference TRBV19 and TRBJ1-3, is DGGITQSPKYLFRKEGQNVTLSCEQNLNHDAMYWYRQDPGQGLRLIYYSQIVNDFQKGDIAEGYSVSREKKESFPLTVTSAQKNPTAFYLCASSIAGSGNTIYFGEGSWLTVV.

The gene calls are TRBV6-5 and TRBJ2-1, with 16 bases that match TRBD2. The CDR3 covers 14 residues. Germline loops: CDR1 MNHEY, CDR2 SVGAGI. The V gene end was trimmed by 7 bases and the J gene end by 13 bases; junction bases not matched to a gene: 7. CDR3 in DNA: TGTGCCAGCAATACCGGGACTAGCGGGGGGGCCCAGTTCTTC. This translates into CASNTGTSGGAQFF.

The chain joins TRBV5-1 to TRBJ2-1; 9 nucleotides line up with TRBD2. Germline CDR1 reads SGHRS; CDR2 reads YFSETQ. Germline trimming cut 5 bases from V and 4 bases from J; bases unmatched to any gene: 10. The CDR3 runs to 16 residues. For the CDR3, the DNA is TGCGCCAGCAGTTCCGAGGCTAGCGGGAATTACAATGAGCAGTTCTTC. Its protein product is CASSSEASGNYNEQFF.

V usage is TRBV19 and J usage is TRBJ1-2; D unclear. CDR3 size: 13 residues. V was pared by 7 bases and J by 4 bases, with 13 bases between. Germline assignment: CDR1 LNHDA and CDR2 SQIVND (reference sequence). The CDR3 DNA reads as TGTGCCAGTACCTACAGAGTGGCCTATGGCTACACCTTC. Translation: CASTYRVAYGYTF.

This chain links TRBV28 with TRBJ1-2; possibly TRBD1 for D (6 bases). Germline V gene data show CDR1 as MDHEN and CDR2 as SYDVKM. V lost 5 bases, J lost 4 bases, and 17 bases lay in between. The CDR3 is 15 residues long. The CDR3 nucleotides are TGTGCCAGCAGTCCTATATACCGGACAGTCTATGGCTACACCTTC. As protein: CASSPIYRTVYGYTF.

The J gene is TRBJ2-7, the V gene TRBV19; a weak D match, TRBD1 (5 bases). Between the trimmed V and J ends, which lost 7 bases and 3 bases, there was a span of 13 bases. This CDR3 is built from 13 residues. Germline V gene sequence: CDR1 LNHDA, CDR2 SQIVND (reference sequence). CDR3 region: CASNVGANYEQYF. DNA for the CDR3: TGTGCCAGTAATGTAGGGGCTAACTACGAGCAGTACTTC.

The chain links TRBV21-1 to TRBJ2-7; TRBD2, the table's D call, was not compared with the DNA. TRBV21-1 is reported as a pseudogene. The CDR3 is 14 amino acids. The CDR3 DNA sequence: TGTGCCAGCAGCACCAGGGACTGCCCCTACGAGCAGTACTTC. It translates to CASSTRDCPYEQYF.

This chain uses TRBV9 with TRBJ2-1, with 9 bases lining up with TRBD1. There are 15 residues in the CDR3. Germline V CDR1 and CDR2: SGDLS, YYNGEE. After removal of 5 bases from V and 2 bases from J, the junction contained 5 bases not matched to a gene. CDR3: CASSGTGLTYNEQFF. In DNA form, the CDR3 reads TGTGCCAGCAGTGGGACAGGGTTGACCTACAATGAGCAGTTCTTC. The full variable domain, with the rest looked up from reference TRBV9 and TRBJ2-1, is DSGVTQTPKHLITATGQRVTLRCSPRSGDLSVYWYQQSLDQGLQFLIQYYNGEERAKGNILERFSAQQFPDLHSELNLSSLELGDSALYFCASSGTGLTYNEQFFGPGTRLTVL.

The chain combines TRBV10-3 with TRBJ2-7; no reliable D call. This CDR3 spans 15 amino acids. The germline V gene encodes CDR1 ENHRY and CDR2 SYGVKD. V was pared by 3 bases and J by 0 bases, with 12 bases between. The CDR3 nucleotides are TGTGCCATCAGTGATACGCAGGCCGACTCCTACGAGCAGTACTTC. Translated, it gives CAISDTQADSYEQYF.

The chain carries TRBV29-1 and TRBJ1-1; 7 bases match TRBD1. The CDR3 runs 10 residues. CDR1 and CDR2 (germline): SQVTM, ANQGSEA. This CDR3 reads CRTGDTEAFF. The DNA of the CDR3 is TGCAGAACAGGGGACACTGAAGCTTTCTTT.

V usage is TRBV19 and J usage is TRBJ2-7, with 8 bases matching TRBD2. Germline loops: CDR1 LNHDA, CDR2 SQIVND (reference sequence). V was clipped by 1 base and J by 0 bases; unmatched bases: 2. The CDR3 loop spans 15 amino acids. The CDR3 nucleotides read TGTGCCAGTAGTATAGCCAGCGGGAGCTCCTACGAGCAGTACTTC. Translation gives CASSIASGSSYEQYF.

The chain is built from TRBV11-3 and TRBJ2-1; the D is unclear. CDR1 and CDR2 from the germline V gene are SGHNT and YENEEA. This CDR3 region has 15 residues. Trimming stripped 5 bases from V and 6 bases from J, with 17 bases between. The chain's CDR3 is CASSAPPPASNEQFF. CDR3 DNA: TGTGCCAGCAGCGCCCCACCCCCAGCGTCCAATGAGCAGTTCTTC. Full variable domain (outside the CDR3, taken from reference TRBV11-3 and TRBJ2-1): EAGVVQSPRYKIIEKKQPVAFWCNPISGHNTLYWYLQNLGQGPELLIRYENEEAVDDSQLPKDRFSAERLKGVDSTLKIQPAELGDSAVYLCASSAPPPASNEQFFGPGTRLTVL.

The V gene is TRBV11-2, the J gene TRBJ1-2; possible D gene TRBD1, 6 bases. The V end lost 1 base, the J end lost 4 bases, and 10 bases lay between the germline ends. The CDR3 extends over 14 amino acids. The V gene's germline CDR1 is SGHAT and CDR2 FQNNGV. The CDR3 region is CASSLGPRGYGYTF. In nucleotides, the CDR3 is TGTGCCAGCAGCTTAGGGCCCAGGGGCTATGGCTACACCTTC.

The CDR3 bases are TGTGCCAGCACCGACAGGGATTTCTATGGCTACACCTTC. This sequence encodes CASTDRDFYGYTF. V gene TRBV9 combines with J gene TRBJ1-2; 7 positions agree with TRBD1. The CDR3 extends over 13 amino acids. V was pared by 6 bases and J by 4 bases, with 6 bases of the junction left unmatched. Germline V CDR1 and CDR2: SGDLS, YYNGEE.

This clone has a handful of counts. The chain employs TRBV4-1 and TRBJ1-5, with TRBD1 identical over 7 bases. V shed 0 bases and J 3 bases; nucleotides not matched to a gene: 5. CDR1 is MGHRA and CDR2 is YSYEKL in the germline V gene. This CDR3 spans 16 amino acids. The CDR3 nucleotides are TGCGCCAGCAGCCAAGATTCGACAGGGTACAATCAGCCCCAGCATTTT. Protein sequence: CASSQDSTGYNQPQHF.